A single sample is the source of the 13 T cell receptor beta chains below, sequenced in a study of T cell responses to AZD1222 COVID-19 vaccine. The repertoire was sequenced with immunoSEQ multiplex PCR; TCRdb's copy has only in-frame clones and lacks some. This sample has 130,000 to 150,000 clones, with around 91% found just once. This sample comprised peripheral blood, obtained on day 0 of AZD1222 vaccination. These receptors originate from an adult in good health.

This sequence joins TRBV4-1 and TRBJ1-5; a possible D gene is TRBD1 (6 bases). The CDR3 totals 16 residues. The V end was cut by 3 bases, the J end by 2 bases, with 14 bases between. CDR1 and CDR2 from the germline V gene are MGHRA and YSYEKL. The CDR3 coding sequence is TGCGCCAGCAGCCAGGGGGCGGCCCGTGGCAATCAGCCCCAGCATTTT. This encodes CASSQGAARGNQPQHF.

The chain links TRBV20-1 to TRBJ1-1; D remains ambiguous. The CDR3 covers 11 residues. CDR1 DFQATT and CDR2 SNEGSKA come from the germline V gene (reference sequence). Trimming removed 1 base from V and 8 bases from J, with 8 bases in between. In nucleotides, the CDR3 is TGCAGTGCTAGAGCGACTTCCGAAGCTTTCTTT. It is translated as CSARATSEAFF.

The V call is TRBV28, the J call TRBJ2-3; 12 bases map to TRBD1. The trim removed 3 bases at V and 6 bases at J, leaving 4 bases unmatched. CDR1 and CDR2 from the germline V gene are MDHEN and SYDVKM. The CDR3 runs to 15 residues. The CDR3 loop reads CASSFRDRGRDTQYF. In DNA, the CDR3 is TGTGCCAGCAGTTTCCGGGACAGGGGGCGCGATACGCAGTATTTT.

This chain uses TRBV28 with TRBJ2-7; 10 bases are shared with TRBD2. The germline V gene has CDR1 MDHEN and CDR2 SYDVKM. V lost 2 bases, J lost 4 bases, and 5 bases stayed unmatched. CDR3 length: 15 residues. CDR3 nucleotide sequence: TGTGCCAGCAGTTTAGGGCTAGCGGGAGTTTACGAGCAGTACTTC. Protein: CASSLGLAGVYEQYF.

The chain links TRBV9 to TRBJ1-5, with 8 bases matching TRBD1. Trimming cost V 3 bases and J 5 bases; bases outside gene matches: 4. The germline CDR1 and CDR2 sequences are SGDLS and YYNGEE. The CDR3 spans 14 residues. The CDR3 bases are TGTGCCAGCAGCGAGGGACAGGCCTATCAGCCCCAGCATTTT. Translated: CASSEGQAYQPQHF.

The chain has TRBV6-5 and TRBJ1-2, with 11 bases that match TRBD1. J lost 8 bases, V lost 8 bases, and 13 bases had no gene match. CDR3 size: 15 residues. Per the germline V gene, CDR1 is MNHEY and CDR2 is SVGAGI. CDR3 in amino acids: CASHPGTGGFGGYTF. The CDR3 DNA is TGTGCCAGCCACCCCGGGACAGGGGGTTTTGGGGGCTACACCTTC.

The V gene is TRBV7-2, the J gene TRBJ1-1; D is unclear. V shed 1 base and J shed 0 bases, with 3 bases lying between them. The CDR3 contains 13 residues. Germline assignment: CDR1 SGHTA and CDR2 FQGNSA. The CDR3 DNA reads as TGTGCCAGCAGCTTAGTGATGAACACTGAAGCTTTCTTT. Translating it yields CASSLVMNTEAFF.

The V and J genes are TRBV12-3 or TRBV12-4 and TRBJ1-2; no firm D call. There are 13 residues in the CDR3. V was cut by 4 bases and J by 1 base, with 7 bases left in between. This CDR3 is CASSSVRNYGYTF. The CDR3 bases are TGTGCCAGCAGTTCGGTCCGTAACTATGGCTACACCTTC.

This chain uses TRBV7-8 with TRBJ1-6; tentatively, D is TRBD1 (6 bases). Germline V gene sequence: CDR1 SGHVS, CDR2 FQNEAQ. Trimming removed 4 bases at V and 7 bases at J, with 8 bases between. This CDR3 has 13 amino acids. The CDR3 DNA sequence: TGTGCCAGCAGCTCCGGACAGAATTCACCCCTCCACTTT. This sequence encodes CASSSGQNSPLHF.

The sample holds a few counts of this clone. This chain uses TRBV7-2 with TRBJ1-3; tentative D call: TRBD1 (5 bases). The CDR3 spans 15 residues. V lost 6 bases to trimming and J lost 1 base, with 13 bases between them. From germline, CDR1 is SGHTA and CDR2 FQGNSA. CDR3 protein: CASRLPGRSGNTIYF. In nucleotides, the CDR3 is TGTGCCAGCAGGTTACCAGGGCGTTCTGGAAACACCATATATTTT.

The chain combines TRBV9 with TRBJ2-1; no reliable D call. Germline CDR1 and CDR2: SGDLS and YYNGEE. The CDR3 totals 17 residues. With 0 bases removed from V and 0 bases from J, the gap between germline ends came to 13 bases. CDR3: CASSVAVGQISYNEQFF. As DNA, the CDR3 is TGTGCCAGCAGCGTAGCTGTAGGCCAAATCTCCTACAATGAGCAGTTCTTC.

The J gene is TRBJ1-1, the V gene TRBV9; tentative D call: TRBD1 (5 bases). The CDR3 contains 12 residues. V was clipped by 4 bases and J by 5 bases, with 9 bases between them. CDR1 SGDLS and CDR2 YYNGEE come from the germline V gene. Written as DNA, the CDR3 is TGTGCCAGCAGCCCGCCAGGGACTGAAGCTTTCTTT. This translates into CASSPPGTEAFF.

The chain employs TRBV20-1 and TRBJ1-2; 8 bases agree with TRBD1. This CDR3 spans 11 amino acids. Trimming took 7 bases from V and 8 from J; bases not matched to a gene: 6. CDR1 is DFQATT, CDR2 SNEGSKA, per germline (reference sequence). The CDR3 DNA sequence: TGCAGTGATCGGACAGGGAGCGGCTACACCTTC. This translates into CSDRTGSGYTF.